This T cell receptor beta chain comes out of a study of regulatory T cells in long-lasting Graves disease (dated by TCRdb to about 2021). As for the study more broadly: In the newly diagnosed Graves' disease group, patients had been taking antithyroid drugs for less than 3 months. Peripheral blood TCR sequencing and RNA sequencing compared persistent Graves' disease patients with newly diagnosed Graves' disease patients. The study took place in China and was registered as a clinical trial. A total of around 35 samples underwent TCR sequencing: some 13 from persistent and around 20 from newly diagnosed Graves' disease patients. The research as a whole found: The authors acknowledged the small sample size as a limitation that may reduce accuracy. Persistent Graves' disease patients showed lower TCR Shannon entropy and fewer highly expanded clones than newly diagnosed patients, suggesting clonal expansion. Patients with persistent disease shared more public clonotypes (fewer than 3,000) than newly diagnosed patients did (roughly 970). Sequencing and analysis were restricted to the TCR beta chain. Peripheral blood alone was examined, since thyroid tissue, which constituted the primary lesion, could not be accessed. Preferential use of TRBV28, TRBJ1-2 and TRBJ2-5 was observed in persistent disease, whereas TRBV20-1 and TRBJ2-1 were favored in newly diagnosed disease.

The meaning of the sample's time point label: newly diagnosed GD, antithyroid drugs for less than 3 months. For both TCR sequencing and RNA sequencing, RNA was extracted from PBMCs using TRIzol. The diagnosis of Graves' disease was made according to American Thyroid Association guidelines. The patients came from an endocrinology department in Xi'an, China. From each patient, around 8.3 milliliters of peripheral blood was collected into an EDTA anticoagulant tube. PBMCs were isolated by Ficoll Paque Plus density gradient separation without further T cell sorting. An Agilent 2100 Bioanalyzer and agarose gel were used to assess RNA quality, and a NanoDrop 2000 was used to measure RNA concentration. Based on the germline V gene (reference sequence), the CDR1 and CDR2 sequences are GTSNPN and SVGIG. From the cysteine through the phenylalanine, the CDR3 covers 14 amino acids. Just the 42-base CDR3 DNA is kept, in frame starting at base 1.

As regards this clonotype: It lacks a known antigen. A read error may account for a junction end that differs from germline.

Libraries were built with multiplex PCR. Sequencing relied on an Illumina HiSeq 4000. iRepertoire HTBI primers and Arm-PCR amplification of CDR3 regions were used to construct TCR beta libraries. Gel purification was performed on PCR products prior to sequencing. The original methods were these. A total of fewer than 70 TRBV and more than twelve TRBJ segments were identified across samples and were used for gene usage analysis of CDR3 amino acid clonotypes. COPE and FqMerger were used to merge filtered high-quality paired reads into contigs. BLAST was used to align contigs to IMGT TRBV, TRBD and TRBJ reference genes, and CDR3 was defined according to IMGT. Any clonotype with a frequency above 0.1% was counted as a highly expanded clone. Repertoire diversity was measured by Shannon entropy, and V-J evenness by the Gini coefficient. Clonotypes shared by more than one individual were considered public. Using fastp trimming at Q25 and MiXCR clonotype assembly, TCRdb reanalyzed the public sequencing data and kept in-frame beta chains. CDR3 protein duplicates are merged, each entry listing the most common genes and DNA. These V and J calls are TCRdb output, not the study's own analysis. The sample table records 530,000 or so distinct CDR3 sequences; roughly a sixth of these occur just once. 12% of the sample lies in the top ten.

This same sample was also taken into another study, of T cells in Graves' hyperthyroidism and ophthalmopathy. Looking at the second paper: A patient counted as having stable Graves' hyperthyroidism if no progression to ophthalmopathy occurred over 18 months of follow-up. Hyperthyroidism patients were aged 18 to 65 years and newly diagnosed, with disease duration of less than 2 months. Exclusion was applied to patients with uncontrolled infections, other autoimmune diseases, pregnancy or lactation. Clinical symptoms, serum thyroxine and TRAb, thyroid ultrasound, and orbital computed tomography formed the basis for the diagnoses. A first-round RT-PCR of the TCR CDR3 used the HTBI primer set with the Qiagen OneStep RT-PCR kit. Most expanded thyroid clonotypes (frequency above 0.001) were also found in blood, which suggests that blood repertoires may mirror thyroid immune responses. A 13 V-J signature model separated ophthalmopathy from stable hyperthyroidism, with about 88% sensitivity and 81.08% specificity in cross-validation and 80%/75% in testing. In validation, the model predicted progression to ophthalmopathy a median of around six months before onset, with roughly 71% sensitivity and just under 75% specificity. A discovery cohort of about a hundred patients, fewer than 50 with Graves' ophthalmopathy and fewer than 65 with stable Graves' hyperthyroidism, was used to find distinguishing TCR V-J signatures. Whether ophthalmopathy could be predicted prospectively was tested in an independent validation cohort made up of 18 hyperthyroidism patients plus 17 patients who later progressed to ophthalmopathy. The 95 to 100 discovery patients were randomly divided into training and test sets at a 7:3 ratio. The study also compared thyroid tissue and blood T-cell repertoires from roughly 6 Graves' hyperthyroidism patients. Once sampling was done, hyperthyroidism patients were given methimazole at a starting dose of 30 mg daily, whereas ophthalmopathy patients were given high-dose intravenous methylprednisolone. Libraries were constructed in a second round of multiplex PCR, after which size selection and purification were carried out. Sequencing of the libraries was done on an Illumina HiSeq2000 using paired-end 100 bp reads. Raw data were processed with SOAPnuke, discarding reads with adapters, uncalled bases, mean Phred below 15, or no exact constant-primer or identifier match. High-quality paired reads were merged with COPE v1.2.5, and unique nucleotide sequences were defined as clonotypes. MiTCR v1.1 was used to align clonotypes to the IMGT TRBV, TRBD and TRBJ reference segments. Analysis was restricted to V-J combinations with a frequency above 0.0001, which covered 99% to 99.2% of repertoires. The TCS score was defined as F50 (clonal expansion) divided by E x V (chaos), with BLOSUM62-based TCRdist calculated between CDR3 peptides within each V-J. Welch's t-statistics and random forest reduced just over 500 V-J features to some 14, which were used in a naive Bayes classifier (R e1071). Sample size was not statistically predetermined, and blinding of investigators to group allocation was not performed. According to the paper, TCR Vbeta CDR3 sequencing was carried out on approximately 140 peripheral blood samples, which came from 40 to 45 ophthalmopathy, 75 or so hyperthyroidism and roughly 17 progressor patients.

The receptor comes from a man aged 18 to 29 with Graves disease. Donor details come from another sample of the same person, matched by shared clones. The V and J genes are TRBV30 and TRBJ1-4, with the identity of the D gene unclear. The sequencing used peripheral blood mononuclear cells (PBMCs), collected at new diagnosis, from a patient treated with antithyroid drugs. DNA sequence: TGTGCCTGGAGTCCCCGGGGAATAGGTGAAGAACTGTTTTTT. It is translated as CAWSPRGIGEELFF. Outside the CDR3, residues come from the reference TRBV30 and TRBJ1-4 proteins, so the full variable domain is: SQTIHQWPATLVQPVGSPLSLECTVEGTSNPNLYWYRQAAGRGLQLLFYSVGIGQISSEVPQNLSASRPQDRQFILSSKKLLLSDSGFYLCAWSPRGIGEELFFGSGTQLSVL.